This T cell receptor (beta chain) is drawn from a study of OX40 agonist ivuxolimab in advanced cancers. The CDR3 extends over 15 amino acids. CDR1 SGHVS and CDR2 FNYEAQ come from the germline V gene. V was shortened by 4 bases and J by 7 bases, with 16 bases between the two germline ends. Repertoires were generated with immunoSEQ multiplex PCR, while TCRdb's copy carries only in-frame clones and drops some. In the table there are 80,000 to 100,000 clones, 70% to 90% of which are singletons. The TCR comes from an adult with an advanced solid tumor such as melanoma, head and neck, liver or kidney cancer. This chain connects TRBV7-6 to TRBJ1-4, with D unresolved. The input for sequencing was CD4+ or CD8+ T cells sorted from blood, taken in a trial of the OX40 agonist ivuxolimab. This CDR3 is CASSSSGELAEKLFF. The CDR3 DNA is TGTGCCAGCAGCTCGTCGGGCGAGTTGGCTGAAAAACTGTTTTTT.